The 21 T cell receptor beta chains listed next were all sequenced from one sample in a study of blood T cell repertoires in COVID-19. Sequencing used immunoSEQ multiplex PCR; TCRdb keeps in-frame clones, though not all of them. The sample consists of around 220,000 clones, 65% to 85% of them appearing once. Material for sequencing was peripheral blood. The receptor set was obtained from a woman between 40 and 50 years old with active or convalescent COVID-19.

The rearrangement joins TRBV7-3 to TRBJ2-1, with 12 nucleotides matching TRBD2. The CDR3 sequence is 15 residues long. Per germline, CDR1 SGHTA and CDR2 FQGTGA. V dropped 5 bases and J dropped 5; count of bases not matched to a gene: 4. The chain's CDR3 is CASSALAGGHNEQFF. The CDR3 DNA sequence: TGTGCCAGCAGCGCACTAGCGGGGGGCCACAATGAGCAGTTCTTC.

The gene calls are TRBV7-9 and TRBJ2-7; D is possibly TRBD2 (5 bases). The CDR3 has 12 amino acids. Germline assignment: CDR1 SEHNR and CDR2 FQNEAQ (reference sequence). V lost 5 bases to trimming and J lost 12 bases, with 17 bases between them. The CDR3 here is CASSGAGNELYF. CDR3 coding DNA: TGTGCCAGCAGCGGCGCCGGGAACGAGTTGTACTTC.

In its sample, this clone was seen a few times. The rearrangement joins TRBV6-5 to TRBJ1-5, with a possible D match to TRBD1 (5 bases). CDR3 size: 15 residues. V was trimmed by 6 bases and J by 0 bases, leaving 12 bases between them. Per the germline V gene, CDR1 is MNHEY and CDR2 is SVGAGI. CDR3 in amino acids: CASRVSRVSNQPQHF. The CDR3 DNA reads TGTGCCAGCAGAGTGAGCAGGGTTAGCAATCAGCCCCAGCATTTT.

This chain's CDR3 is CASSLIVFGLSYEQYV. CDR3 DNA: TGTGCCAGCAGTTTAATTGTGTTTGGGCTCTCCTACGAGCAGTACGTC. The V and J genes are TRBV28 and TRBJ2-7; unclear D gene. V was clipped by 2 bases and J by 0 bases, with 14 bases between them. The V gene's germline CDR1 is MDHEN and CDR2 SYDVKM. This CDR3 comprises 16 residues.

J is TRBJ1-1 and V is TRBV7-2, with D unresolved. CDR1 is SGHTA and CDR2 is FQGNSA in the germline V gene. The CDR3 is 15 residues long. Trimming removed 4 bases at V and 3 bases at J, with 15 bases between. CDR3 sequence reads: CASSYYLSAHTEAFF. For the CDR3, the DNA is TGTGCCAGCAGCTACTACCTTTCGGCCCACACTGAAGCTTTCTTT.

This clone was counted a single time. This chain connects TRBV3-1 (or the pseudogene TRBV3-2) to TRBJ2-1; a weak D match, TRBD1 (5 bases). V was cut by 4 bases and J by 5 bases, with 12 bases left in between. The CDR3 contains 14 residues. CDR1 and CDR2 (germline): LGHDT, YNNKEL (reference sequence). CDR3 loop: CASSPFGRDNEQFF. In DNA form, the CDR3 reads TGTGCCAGCAGCCCCTTTGGCAGGGACAATGAGCAGTTCTTC.

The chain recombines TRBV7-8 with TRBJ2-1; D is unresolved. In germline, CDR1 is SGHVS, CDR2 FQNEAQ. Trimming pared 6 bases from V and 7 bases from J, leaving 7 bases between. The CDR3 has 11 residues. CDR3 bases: TGTGCCAGCAGTAGAGCGAATGAGCAGTTCTTC. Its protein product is CASSRANEQFF.

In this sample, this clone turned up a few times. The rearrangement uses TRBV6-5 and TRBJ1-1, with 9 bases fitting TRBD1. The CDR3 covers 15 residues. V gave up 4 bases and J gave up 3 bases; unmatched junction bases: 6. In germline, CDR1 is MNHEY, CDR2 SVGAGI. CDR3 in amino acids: CASSSGQGRDTEAFF. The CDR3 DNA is TGTGCCAGCAGTTCAGGACAGGGGAGGGACACTGAAGCTTTCTTT.

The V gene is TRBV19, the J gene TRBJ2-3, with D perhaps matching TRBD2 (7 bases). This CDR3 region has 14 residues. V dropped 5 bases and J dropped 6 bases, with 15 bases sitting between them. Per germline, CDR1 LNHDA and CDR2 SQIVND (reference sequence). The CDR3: CASSEGGPEDTQYF. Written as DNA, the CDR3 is TGTGCCAGTAGTGAGGGGGGGCCCGAGGATACGCAGTATTTT.

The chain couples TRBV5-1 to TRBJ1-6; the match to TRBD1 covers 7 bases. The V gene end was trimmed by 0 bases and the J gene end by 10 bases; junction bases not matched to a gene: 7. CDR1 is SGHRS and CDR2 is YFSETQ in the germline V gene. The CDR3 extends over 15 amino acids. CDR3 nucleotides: TGCGCCAGCAGCTTGGGAACAGGGGTCCAGTCACCCCTCCACTTT. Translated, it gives CASSLGTGVQSPLHF. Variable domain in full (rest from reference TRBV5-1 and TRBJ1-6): KAGVTQTPRYLIKTRGQQVTLSCSPISGHRSVSWYQQTPGQGLQFLFEYFSETQRNKGNFPGRFSGRQFSNSRSEMNVSTLELGDSALYLCASSLGTGVQSPLHFGNGTRLTVT.

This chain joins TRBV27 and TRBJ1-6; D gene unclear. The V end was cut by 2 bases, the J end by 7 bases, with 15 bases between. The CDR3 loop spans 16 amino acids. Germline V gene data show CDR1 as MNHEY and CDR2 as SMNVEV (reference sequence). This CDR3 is CASSLPASPRNSPLHF. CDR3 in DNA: TGTGCCAGCAGTTTACCCGCGAGCCCTCGCAATTCACCCCTCCACTTT.

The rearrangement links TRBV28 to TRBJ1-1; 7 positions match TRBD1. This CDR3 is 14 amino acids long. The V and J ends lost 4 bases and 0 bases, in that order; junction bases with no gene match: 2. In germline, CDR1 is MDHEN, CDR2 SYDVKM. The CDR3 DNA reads TGTGCCAGCAGTTACAGGGGCGTGAACACTGAAGCTTTCTTT. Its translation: CASSYRGVNTEAFF.

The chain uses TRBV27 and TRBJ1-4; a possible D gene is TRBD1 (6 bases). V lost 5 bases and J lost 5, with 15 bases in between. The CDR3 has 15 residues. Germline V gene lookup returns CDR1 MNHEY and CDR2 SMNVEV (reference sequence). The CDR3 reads CASSPLGGANEKLFF. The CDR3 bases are TGTGCCAGCAGTCCCCTAGGGGGGGCAAATGAAAAACTGTTTTTT. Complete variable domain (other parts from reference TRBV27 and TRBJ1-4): EAQVTQNPRYLITVTGKKLTVTCSQNMNHEYMSWYRQDPGLGLRQIYYSMNVEVTDKGDVPEGYKVSRKEKRNFPLILESPSPNQTSLYFCASSPLGGANEKLFFGSGTQLSVL.

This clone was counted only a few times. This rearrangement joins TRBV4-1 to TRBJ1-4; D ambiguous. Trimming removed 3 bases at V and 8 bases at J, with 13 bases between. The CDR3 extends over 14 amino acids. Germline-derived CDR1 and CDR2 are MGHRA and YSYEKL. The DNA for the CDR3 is TGCGCCAGCAGCCACTCCGGGGTGGGGGAAAAACTGTTTTTT. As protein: CASSHSGVGEKLFF.

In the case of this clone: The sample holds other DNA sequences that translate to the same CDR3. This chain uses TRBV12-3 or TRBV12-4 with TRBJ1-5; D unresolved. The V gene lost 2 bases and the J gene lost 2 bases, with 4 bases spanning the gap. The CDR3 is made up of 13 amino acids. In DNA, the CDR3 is TGTGCCAGCAGTTTACGAGGCAATCAGCCCCAGCATTTT. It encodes CASSLRGNQPQHF.

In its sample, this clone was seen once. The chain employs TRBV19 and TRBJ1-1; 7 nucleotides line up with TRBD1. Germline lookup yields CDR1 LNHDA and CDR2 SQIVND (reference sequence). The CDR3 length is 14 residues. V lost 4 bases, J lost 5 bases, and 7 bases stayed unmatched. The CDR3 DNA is TGTGCCAGTAGTACAACAGGGGTTGGAACTGAAGCTTTCTTT. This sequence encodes CASSTTGVGTEAFF.

The CDR3 DNA reads as TGTGCCAGTAACGCAGGGTGGAATGAGCAGTTCTTC. Translated: CASNAGWNEQFF. The J gene is TRBJ2-1, the V gene TRBV19; D possibly corresponds to TRBD1 (5 bases). The CDR3 consists of 12 residues. Germline CDR1 reads LNHDA; CDR2 reads SQIVND (reference sequence). V lost 7 bases and J lost 7, with 11 bases in between.

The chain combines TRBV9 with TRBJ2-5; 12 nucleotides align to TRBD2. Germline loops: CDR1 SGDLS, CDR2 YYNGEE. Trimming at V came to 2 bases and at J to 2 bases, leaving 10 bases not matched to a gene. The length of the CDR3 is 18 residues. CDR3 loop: CASSVGPGLAGTQETQYF. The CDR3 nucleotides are TGTGCCAGCAGCGTTGGGCCGGGACTAGCGGGTACTCAAGAGACCCAGTACTTC.

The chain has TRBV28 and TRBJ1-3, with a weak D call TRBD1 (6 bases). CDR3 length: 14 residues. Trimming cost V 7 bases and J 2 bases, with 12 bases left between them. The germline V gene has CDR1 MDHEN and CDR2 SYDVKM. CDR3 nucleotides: TGTGCCAGCACCACCACAGGGACTGGAAACACCATATATTTT. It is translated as CASTTTGTGNTIYF.

In DNA form, the CDR3 reads TGTGCCAGCAGCCCTGACAGGGACCGCAATCAGCCCCAGCATTTT. Translating gives CASSPDRDRNQPQHF. The chain links TRBV7-2 to TRBJ1-5; TRBD1 matches at 7 bases. Germline V gene data show CDR1 as SGHTA and CDR2 as FQGNSA. The J segment lost 2 bases and the V segment lost 5 bases, leaving 6 bases of the junction unmatched. This CDR3 region has 15 residues.

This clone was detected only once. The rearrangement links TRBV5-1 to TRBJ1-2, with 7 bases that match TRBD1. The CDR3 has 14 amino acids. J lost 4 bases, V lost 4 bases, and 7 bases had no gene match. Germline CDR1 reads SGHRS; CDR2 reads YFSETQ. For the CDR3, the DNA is TGCGCCAGCAGCCCCACAGGGGCTGGCTATGGCTACACCTTC. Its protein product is CASSPTGAGYGYTF.